Below, 11 T cell receptor beta chains from the same sample are listed, as sequenced in a study of regulatory and conventional T cells in RAG deficiency. Assay used: immunoSEQ multiplex PCR; TCRdb lists only in-frame clones, some missing. The sample holds almost 35,000 clones, about three quarters seen once. Blood CD4+ CD25-low CD127-high conventional T cells supplied the genomic DNA template. These data also featured in a second study, about regulatory T cells. That paper adds: The primer mix had 52 TRBV and 13 TRBJ primers.

The material sequenced was CD4+ effector T cells sorted from blood. Receptor source: a human donor in good health.

V gene TRBV28 combines with J gene TRBJ2-7, with 9 bases aligning to TRBD2. Germline CDR1 MDHEN, CDR2 SYDVKM. This CDR3 region has 13 residues. Trimming at V came to 7 bases and at J to 5 bases, leaving 6 bases not matched to a gene. The CDR3 is CASMAGGRNEQYF. CDR3 sequence (DNA): TGTGCCAGCATGGCGGGGGGGCGGAACGAGCAGTACTTC.

The chain has TRBV7-9 and TRBJ2-3; D ambiguous. The germline CDR1 and CDR2 sequences are SEHNR and FQNEAQ (reference sequence). Trimming shortened V by 5 bases and J by 6 bases, and 6 bases separated the two germline ends. The CDR3 loop spans 11 amino acids. The CDR3: CASSPPDTQYF. The DNA for the CDR3 is TGTGCCAGCAGCCCCCCGGATACGCAGTATTTT.

Only a few counts were recorded for this clone. The CDR3 protein is CASSVDRGSGNTIYF. The CDR3 region has the DNA TGTGCCAGCAGCGTAGACAGGGGTTCTGGAAACACCATATATTTT. V and J are TRBV9 and TRBJ1-3; the match to TRBD1 covers 7 bases. This CDR3 is 15 amino acids long. The V gene's germline CDR1 is SGDLS and CDR2 YYNGEE. The V segment lost 0 bases and the J segment 1 base; nucleotides outside the gene matches: 1. Full variable domain (outside the CDR3, taken from reference TRBV9 and TRBJ1-3): DSGVTQTPKHLITATGQRVTLRCSPRSGDLSVYWYQQSLDQGLQFLIQYYNGEERAKGNILERFSAQQFPDLHSELNLSSLELGDSALYFCASSVDRGSGNTIYFGEGSWLTVV.

The rearrangement joins TRBV5-6 to TRBJ1-2; D is uncertain. The CDR3 has 15 amino acids. Trimming removed 5 bases from V and 2 bases from J, with 16 bases in between. Germline CDR1 is SGHDT and CDR2 is YYEEEE. CDR3 amino acids: CASRFGSTGNYGYTF. CDR3 coding DNA: TGTGCCAGCAGATTCGGCTCCACCGGGAACTATGGCTACACCTTC.

The chain joins TRBV18 to TRBJ2-3; D not certain. Trimming cost V 3 bases and J 1 base, with 8 bases left between them. This CDR3 is 14 amino acids long. The germline CDR1 and CDR2 sequences are KGHSH and LQKENI. The CDR3 nucleotides read TGTGCCAGCTCACCCCGGTCCGGCACAGATACGCAGTATTTT. Residues: CASSPRSGTDTQYF. Together with reference TRBV18 and TRBJ2-3, the CDR3 gives the full variable domain: NAGVMQNPRHLVRRRGQEARLRCSPMKGHSHVYWYRQLPEEGLKFMVYLQKENIIDESGMPKERFSAEFPKEGPSILRIQQVVRGDSAAYFCASSPRSGTDTQYFGPGTRLTVL.

The chain employs TRBV29-1 and TRBJ2-3, with TRBD2 matching 7 bases. This CDR3 spans 13 amino acids. V lost 4 bases and J lost 3; bases outside the gene matches: 4. Germline V lookup: CDR1 SQVTM, CDR2 ANQGSEA. The CDR3 is CSVGAGLTDTQYF. CDR3 DNA sequence: TGCAGCGTTGGAGCGGGGCTGACAGATACGCAGTATTTT.

V and J are TRBV7-3 and TRBJ1-1; no definite D call. Germline assignment: CDR1 SGHTA and CDR2 FQGTGA. V gave up 0 bases and J gave up 7 bases, with 9 bases separating them. The CDR3 is made up of 13 amino acids. The DNA of the CDR3 is TGTGCCAGCAGCTTAACGTTCAGGAATGAAGCTTTCTTT. Its translation is CASSLTFRNEAFF.

This chain uses TRBV28 with TRBJ2-5, with TRBD2 matching 11 bases. Germline V gives CDR1 MDHEN, CDR2 SYDVKM. The CDR3 has 15 amino acids. The junction had 3 bases not matched to a gene; V was cut back by 4 bases and J by 2 bases. CDR3 protein: CASSYRLAGQETQYF. Here the CDR3 DNA reads TGTGCCAGCAGTTATAGACTAGCGGGGCAAGAGACCCAGTACTTC. The variable domain in full, completed from reference TRBV28 and TRBJ2-5, reads DVKVTQSSRYLVKRTGEKVFLECVQDMDHENMFWYRQDPGLGLRLIYFSYDVKMKEKGDIPEGYSVSREKKERFSLILESASTNQTSMYLCASSYRLAGQETQYFGPGTRLLVL.

This clone was picked up one time. This chain joins TRBV2 and TRBJ2-7; 7 bases are shared with TRBD1. The germline gives CDR1 SNHLY, CDR2 FYNNEI. CDR3 length: 14 amino acids. The V segment lost 4 bases and the J segment 0 bases; nucleotides outside the gene matches: 3. The DNA of the CDR3 is TGTGCCAGCAGTGGGCGGACAGGCTCCTACGAGCAGTACTTC. The encoded protein is CASSGRTGSYEQYF.

The J gene is TRBJ2-1, the V gene TRBV6-4; D may be TRBD2 (6 bases). The CDR3 extends over 15 amino acids. Germline CDR1 MRHNA, CDR2 SNTAGT. Trimming left V 0 bases short and J 9 bases short, with 15 bases between. CDR3 sequence (DNA): TGTGCCAGCAGTGACTCGGTAGGCGGGGCCGCTGAGCAGTTCTTC. Protein product: CASSDSVGGAAEQFF.

This rearrangement joins TRBV6-5 to TRBJ2-1; 11 bases line up with TRBD1. The trim removed 8 bases at V and 7 bases at J, leaving 4 bases unmatched. Per germline, CDR1 MNHEY and CDR2 SVGAGI. The CDR3 contains 13 residues. CDR3 in DNA: TGTGCCAGCGGGACAGGGGGTTTGAATGAGCAGTTCTTC. This translates into CASGTGGLNEQFF.